This TCR beta chain was found in a study of tumor-infiltrating lymphocytes in primary liver carcinoma. About the study: Productive TCRbeta reads per sample were roughly 3.5 to 7.5 million, not differing by tissue. Study-wide results and caveats: In tumor-adjacent and tumor-blood pairs, overlap was lower than in tumor region pairs.

With V trimmed by 6 bases and J by 4 bases, 5 bases remained unmatched. The germline V gene encodes CDR1 KGHSH and CDR2 LQKENI. The CDR3 totals 13 residues. From unsorted bulk tissue weighing roughly 17-31 mg, DNA and RNA were co-extracted. Tumor samples were assessed, and every one had over 90% viable tumor cells. A constant-region primer primed TCR beta cDNA synthesis from about 490 ng of total RNA. Three rounds of nested multiplex PCR with slightly modified ARM-PCR produced TCR beta libraries. A C-beta reverse primer and TRBV1-TRBV30 forward primers served in each of the first two PCR rounds, at 9 to 10 cycles apiece. TCRdb recomputed calls from the multiplex PCR reads with MiXCR, one row per CDR3 protein. The sample carries roughly 120,000 distinct CDR3 sequences, 64% recorded once. Concerning this clonotype: What it binds is not known.

Sequenced material: liver tumor tissue from sampling region 3. Sample subset: tumor region T3, left-lateral pole. The chain is built from TRBV18 and TRBJ2-5; TRBD2 aligns across 7 bases. This sequence originates from a woman in her sixties with primary liver carcinoma and hepatitis B virus infection. The CDR3 sequence is CASSGTNPETQYF. The DNA of the CDR3 is TGTGCCAGCTCCGGGACTAATCCAGAGACCCAGTACTTC.